Each of the 24 T cell receptor beta chains below was sequenced from the same sample in a study of naive and memory T cell subsets. Both TRBC1 and TRBC2 were covered by a beta constant-region primer of two equimolar oligonucleotides. MiXCR, run by TCRdb on the UMI-ligation and nested PCR reads, gives a single entry per CDR3 protein. Of 100,000 or so distinct CDR3 sequences in the sample, roughly 7% were seen once. Sample: central memory CD4+ T cells from blood. The receptors here all came from a human donor in good health.

Ten or more counts support this clonotype. CDR3 DNA sequence: TGCAGTGCCCCGCCAGGAGGGAGAAACACTGAAGCTTTCTTT. Its translation is CSAPPGGRNTEAFF. This sequence joins TRBV20-1 and TRBJ1-1; D unclear. This CDR3 has 14 amino acids. Looked up from germline, CDR1 is DFQATT and CDR2 is SNEGSKA (reference sequence). The V end lost 6 bases, the J end lost 2 bases, and 16 bases lay between the germline ends.

This clonotype was found many times. Here the CDR3 DNA reads TGTGCCAGCAGTCGTCAGGACAGAAGGAATAATTCACCCCTCCACTTT. It specifies CASSRQDRRNNSPLHF. V usage is TRBV6-2 or TRBV6-3 and J usage is TRBJ1-6; D may be TRBD1 (6 bases). Trimming took off 5 bases at V and 5 bases at J, with 16 bases between the two ends. The CDR3 is 16 residues long. Germline V gene sequence: CDR1 MNHEY, CDR2 SVGEGT.

This clonotype was counted ten times or more. Compared with germline, one end of the junction differs, possibly owing to a read error. V and J are TRBV7-7 and TRBJ2-1; 11 nucleotides agree with TRBD2. This CDR3 comprises 18 residues. Per the germline V gene, CDR1 is SSHAT and CDR2 is FNYEAQ (reference sequence). The CDR3 DNA is TGTGCTAGCAGCCCAACCCCGGGACTAGCGGACTCCTACAATGAGCAGTTCTTC. This sequence encodes CASSPTPGLADSYNEQFF.

This clonotype was found many times. The CDR3 region is CSVVAAGIREDTQYF. The CDR3, as DNA: TGCAGCGTTGTGGCAGCGGGAATCAGGGAAGATACGCAGTATTTT. The chain combines TRBV29-1 with TRBJ2-3; 7 bases are a match to TRBD2. The CDR3 is 15 residues long. Germline loops: CDR1 SQVTM, CDR2 ANQGSEA. V shed 4 bases, J shed 5 bases, and the junction held 12 bases outside the gene matches.

This clonotype occurred a few times. V gene TRBV20-1 combines with J gene TRBJ2-7, with D perhaps TRBD1 or TRBD2 (7 bases each). The CDR3 sequence is 15 residues long. With 0 bases removed from V and 3 bases from J, the gap between germline ends came to 15 bases. Per the germline V gene, CDR1 is DFQATT and CDR2 is SNEGSKA (reference sequence). The CDR3 nucleotides are TGCAGTGCTAGAGATCAGGGGGGGGCACTCTACGAGCAGTACTTC. Translated, it gives CSARDQGGALYEQYF.

At least ten counts were recorded for this clonotype. This chain joins TRBV7-3 and TRBJ2-3; D not resolved. V was trimmed by 5 bases and J by 6 bases, leaving 12 bases between them. Germline V gene sequence: CDR1 SGHTA, CDR2 FQGTGA. There are 13 residues in the CDR3. The CDR3 sequence is CASSRTTRDTQYF. CDR3 bases: TGTGCCAGCAGCCGGACCACAAGGGATACGCAGTATTTT.

This clonotype was detected ten times or more. This sequence joins TRBV4-3 and TRBJ1-4; D unresolved. Trimming shortened V by 1 base and J by 0 bases, and 9 bases separated the two germline ends. Germline loops: CDR1 LGHNA, CDR2 YSLEER. There are 16 residues in the CDR3. The CDR3 DNA sequence: TGCGCCAGCAGCCAAGGCCATCGGGCAACTAATGAAAAACTGTTTTTT. This codes for CASSQGHRATNEKLFF.

The CDR3 nucleotides are TGTGCCACCAGTGATGCACGTAACAGGGGATCATTCCAAGAGACCCAGTACTTC. Translating it yields CATSDARNRGSFQETQYF. The chain joins TRBV24-1 to TRBJ2-5; 7 positions agree with TRBD1. J gave up 1 base and V 3 bases, and 13 bases lay outside the gene matches. Germline lookup yields CDR1 KGHDR and CDR2 SFDVKD. This CDR3 has 18 amino acids.

This clonotype was observed many times. This chain joins TRBV6-6 and TRBJ1-1; the D is unclear. Germline CDR1 is MNHNY and CDR2 is SVGAGI (reference sequence). The CDR3 totals 12 residues. Trimming took 2 bases from V and 0 from J, leaving 1 base between them. CDR3 nucleotides: TGTGCCAGCAGTTACATGAACACTGAAGCTTTCTTT. This gives the protein CASSYMNTEAFF.

This clonotype was counted a few times. The rearrangement joins TRBV7-2 to TRBJ2-5; 7 bases line up with TRBD2. The CDR3 is 15 residues long. The J segment lost 2 bases and the V segment lost 5 bases, leaving 8 bases of the junction unmatched. Germline V CDR1 and CDR2: SGHTA, FQGNSA. The CDR3 nucleotides are TGTGCCAGCAGCCGCGGGACTAATGTTCAAGAGACCCAGTACTTC. Amino acid sequence: CASSRGTNVQETQYF.

This clonotype was detected ten times or more. CDR3 nucleotide sequence: TGTGCCAGCAGCTTTGGACAGGGGGATTCAGATACGCAGTATTTT. This gives the protein CASSFGQGDSDTQYF. V is TRBV4-2 and J is TRBJ2-3; 10 bases map to TRBD1. J lost 4 bases, V lost 5 bases, and 6 bases had no gene match. Per the germline V gene, CDR1 is LGHNA and CDR2 is YNFKEQ. The CDR3 runs 15 residues.

This clonotype has more than one count but fewer than ten. The chain employs TRBV29-1 and TRBJ2-6; 7 bases fit TRBD1. The CDR3 is 13 residues long. CDR1 and CDR2 from the germline V gene are SQVTM and ANQGSEA. The V and J ends lost 2 bases and 15 bases, in that order; junction bases with no gene match: 10. The chain's CDR3 is CSVEPRQGRGLTF. The CDR3 DNA follows: TGCAGCGTTGAACCTCGACAGGGCCGCGGCCTGACTTTC.

On this clonotype itself: With a much larger clone just one base away, this may be a read error. The chain recombines TRBV5-6 with TRBJ1-1; D gene uncertain. This CDR3 has 13 amino acids. From germline, CDR1 is SGHDT and CDR2 YYEEEE. V was shortened by 4 bases and J by 9 bases, with 16 bases between the two germline ends. CDR3 loop: CASSPSWRGQAFF. CDR3 nucleotides: TGTGCCAGCAGCCCCTCGTGGCGGGGTCAAGCTTTCTTT.

This clonotype has a handful of counts. The chain links TRBV7-9 to TRBJ2-5; 10 bases map to TRBD2. This CDR3 contains 15 residues. V dropped 3 bases and J dropped 7; count of bases not matched to a gene: 8. Germline-derived CDR1 and CDR2 are SEHNR and FQNEAQ (reference sequence). The CDR3: CASSFELAGFRTQYF. CDR3 nucleotide sequence: TGTGCCAGCAGCTTCGAACTAGCGGGGTTCCGGACCCAGTACTTC.

This clonotype has a count of ten or more. The chain is built from TRBV5-1 and TRBJ2-1; D may be TRBD2 (5 bases). The V gene lost 4 bases and the J gene lost 7 bases, with 15 bases spanning the gap. Per germline, CDR1 SGHRS and CDR2 YFSETQ. The CDR3 consists of 14 residues. This CDR3 reads CASSGSGPRNEQFF. CDR3 nucleotides: TGCGCCAGCAGCGGGAGTGGCCCCAGGAATGAGCAGTTCTTC.

The chain couples TRBV30 to TRBJ1-2; D unclear. The CDR3 loop spans 12 amino acids. Germline V gene lookup returns CDR1 GTSNPN and CDR2 SVGIG (reference sequence). Trimming took 1 base from V and 3 from J, leaving 6 bases between them. The CDR3 sequence is CAWSGGYYGYTF. The CDR3 bases are TGTGCCTGGAGTGGGGGATACTATGGCTACACCTTC.

This clonotype was counted at least ten times. In DNA, the CDR3 is TGCGCCAGCAGCTTGGAGGGACAGTATAATTCACCCCTCCACTTT. Amino acids: CASSLEGQYNSPLHF. The V call is TRBV5-1, the J call TRBJ1-6; 7 positions agree with TRBD1. The CDR3 runs to 15 residues. Per the germline V gene, CDR1 is SGHRS and CDR2 is YFSETQ. Trimming took 0 bases from V and 4 from J; bases not matched to a gene: 1.

This clonotype was counted a few times. The rearrangement uses TRBV18 and TRBJ2-2; the match to TRBD1 covers 7 bases. Germline assignment: CDR1 KGHSH and CDR2 LQKENI. V gave up 1 base and J gave up 1 base; unmatched junction bases: 0. The CDR3 consists of 15 residues. The CDR3 sequence is CASSPRTGNTGELFF. In DNA, the CDR3 is TGTGCCAGCTCACCACGGACAGGGAACACCGGGGAGCTGTTTTTT.

This clonotype was seen at least ten times. The V call is TRBV20-1, the J call TRBJ1-2, with a possible D match to TRBD1 (6 bases). The CDR3 spans 15 residues. In germline, CDR1 is DFQATT, CDR2 SNEGSKA (reference sequence). Trimming left V 5 bases short and J 2 bases short, with 18 bases between. As DNA, the CDR3 is TGCAGTGCTCGGAGGGGGGGGAGAGGAAACTATGGCTACACCTTC. This sequence encodes CSARRGGRGNYGYTF.

The chain has TRBV12-3 or TRBV12-4 and TRBJ2-5; no clear D gene. Trimming pared 3 bases from V and 5 bases from J, leaving 7 bases between. The CDR3 loop spans 12 amino acids. Written as DNA, the CDR3 is TGTGCCAGCAGTTTTGATGCGGAGACCCAGTACTTC. Its protein product is CASSFDAETQYF.

This clonotype was observed many times. V usage is TRBV12-3 or TRBV12-4 and J usage is TRBJ2-7; D perhaps matches TRBD2 (5 bases). CDR3 length equals 14 residues. V lost 8 bases to trimming and J lost 2 bases, with 16 bases between them. The CDR3 here is CASGSGGRAYEQYF. Here the CDR3 DNA reads TGTGCCAGCGGATCCGGAGGTCGAGCCTACGAGCAGTACTTC.

This clonotype came up many times. The chain joins TRBV6-2 or TRBV6-3 to TRBJ1-5, with TRBD1 as a possible D gene (6 bases). Germline values: CDR1 MNHEY, CDR2 SVGEGT. Trimming cost V 6 bases and J 4 bases, with 16 bases left between them. This CDR3 region has 15 residues. The CDR3 is CASRWDTGNNQPQHF. The CDR3 coding sequence is TGTGCCAGCAGATGGGACACAGGGAATAATCAGCCCCAGCATTTT.

Many counts were recorded for this clonotype. This chain uses TRBV4-2 with TRBJ2-2; D uncertain. The ends were cut back, 5 bases at V and 1 base at J, with 8 bases in the middle. The CDR3 contains 14 residues. CDR1 LGHNA and CDR2 YNFKEQ come from the germline V gene. The CDR3 protein is CASSVKGNTGELFF. The CDR3 coding sequence is TGTGCCAGCAGCGTGAAAGGGAACACCGGGGAGCTGTTTTTT.

Many counts were recorded for this clonotype. The chain is built from TRBV27 and TRBJ1-2; D call uncertain. Germline CDR1 is MNHEY and CDR2 is SMNVEV (reference sequence). The CDR3 totals 13 residues. Trimming removed 5 bases at V and 2 bases at J, with 9 bases between. The CDR3 here is CASSEAINYGYTF. CDR3 in DNA: TGTGCCAGCAGTGAGGCGATAAACTATGGCTACACCTTC.